This T cell receptor beta chain was captured in a study of blood T cell repertoires in COVID-19. Across the whole study: Donors in the United States, Italy and Spain gave samples during acute or convalescent COVID-19. T cells, B-cell-depleted T cells, or PBMCs supplied cDNA or gDNA.

In the authors' methods: Amplified reference gene primers provided the basis for estimating nucleated cell counts. The method was immunoSEQ multiplex PCR; TCRdb's version includes in-frame clones alone and lacks a portion of them. The D gene and trimming were derived from the DNA, and the V and J assignments and clone size from that table. The data contain some 99,000 clones, more than 65% of them singletons. This clone was seen more than once but under ten times. V gave up 4 bases and J gave up 5 bases; unmatched junction bases: 5. Germline CDR1 SEHNR, CDR2 FQNEAQ (reference sequence). The CDR3 extends over 14 amino acids.

Sequencing was done on a sample of peripheral blood. The receptor comes from a woman older than 75 with acute or convalescent COVID-19. This chain connects TRBV7-9 to TRBJ2-7; 10 bases fit TRBD2. CDR3 sequence: CASSYGTSANEQYF. The CDR3 coding sequence is TGTGCCAGCAGCTACGGGACTAGCGCCAACGAGCAGTACTTC.